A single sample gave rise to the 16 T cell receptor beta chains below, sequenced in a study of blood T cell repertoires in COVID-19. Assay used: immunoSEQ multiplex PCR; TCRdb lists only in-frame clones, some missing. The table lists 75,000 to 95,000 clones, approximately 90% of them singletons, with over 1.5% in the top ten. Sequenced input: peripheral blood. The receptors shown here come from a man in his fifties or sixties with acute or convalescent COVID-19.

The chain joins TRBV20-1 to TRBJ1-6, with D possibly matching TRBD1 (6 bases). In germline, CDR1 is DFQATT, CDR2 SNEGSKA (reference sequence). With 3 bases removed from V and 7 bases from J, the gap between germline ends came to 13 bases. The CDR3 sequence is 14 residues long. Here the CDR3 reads CSASPGGGNSPLHF. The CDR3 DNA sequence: TGCAGTGCTAGTCCTGGGGGCGGGAATTCACCCCTCCACTTT.

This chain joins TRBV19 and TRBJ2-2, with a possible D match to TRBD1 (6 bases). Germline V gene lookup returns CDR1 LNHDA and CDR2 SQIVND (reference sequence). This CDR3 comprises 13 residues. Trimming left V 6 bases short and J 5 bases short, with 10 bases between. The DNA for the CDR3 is TGTGCCAGTAGCGTACAGGGTACCGGGGAGCTGTTTTTT. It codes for CASSVQGTGELFF.

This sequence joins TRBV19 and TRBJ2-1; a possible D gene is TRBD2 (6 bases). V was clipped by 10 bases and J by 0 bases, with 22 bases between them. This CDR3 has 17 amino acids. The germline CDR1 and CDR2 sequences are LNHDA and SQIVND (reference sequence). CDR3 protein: CAINSREAWGSYNEQFF. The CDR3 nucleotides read TGTGCCATCAATAGTAGGGAGGCCTGGGGCTCCTACAATGAGCAGTTCTTC. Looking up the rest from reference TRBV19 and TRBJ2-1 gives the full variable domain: DGGITQSPKYLFRKEGQNVTLSCEQNLNHDAMYWYRQDPGQGLRLIYYSQIVNDFQKGDIAEGYSVSREKKESFPLTVTSAQKNPTAFYLCAINSREAWGSYNEQFFGPGTRLTVL.

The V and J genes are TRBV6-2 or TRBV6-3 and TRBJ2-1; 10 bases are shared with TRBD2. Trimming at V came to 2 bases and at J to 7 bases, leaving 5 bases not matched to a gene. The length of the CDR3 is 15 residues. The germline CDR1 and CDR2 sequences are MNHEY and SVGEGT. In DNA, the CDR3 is TGTGCCAGCAGTTACCAGAGCGGGAGGGGGAATGAGCAGTTCTTC. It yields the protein CASSYQSGRGNEQFF.

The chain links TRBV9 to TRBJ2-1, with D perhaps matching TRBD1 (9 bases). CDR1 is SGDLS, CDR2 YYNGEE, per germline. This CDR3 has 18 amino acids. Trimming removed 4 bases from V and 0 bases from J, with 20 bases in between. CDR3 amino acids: CASSPGGGQGLSYNEQFF. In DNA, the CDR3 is TGTGCCAGCAGCCCGGGGGGGGGACAGGGACTCTCCTACAATGAGCAGTTCTTC.

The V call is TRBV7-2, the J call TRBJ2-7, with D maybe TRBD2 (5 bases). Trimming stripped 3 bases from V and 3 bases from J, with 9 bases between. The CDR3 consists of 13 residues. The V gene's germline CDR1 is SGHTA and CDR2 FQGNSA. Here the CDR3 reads CASSFTSLYEQYF. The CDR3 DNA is TGTGCCAGCAGCTTTACTAGTCTCTACGAGCAGTACTTC.

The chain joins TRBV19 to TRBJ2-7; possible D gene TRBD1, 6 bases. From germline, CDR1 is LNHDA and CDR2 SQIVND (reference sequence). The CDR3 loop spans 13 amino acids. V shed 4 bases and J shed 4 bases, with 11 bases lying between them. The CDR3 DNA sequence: TGTGCCAGTAGTAGGGACACCGCATACGAGCAGTACTTC. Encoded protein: CASSRDTAYEQYF. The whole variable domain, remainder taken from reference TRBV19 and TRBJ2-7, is DGGITQSPKYLFRKEGQNVTLSCEQNLNHDAMYWYRQDPGQGLRLIYYSQIVNDFQKGDIAEGYSVSREKKESFPLTVTSAQKNPTAFYLCASSRDTAYEQYFGPGTRLTVT.

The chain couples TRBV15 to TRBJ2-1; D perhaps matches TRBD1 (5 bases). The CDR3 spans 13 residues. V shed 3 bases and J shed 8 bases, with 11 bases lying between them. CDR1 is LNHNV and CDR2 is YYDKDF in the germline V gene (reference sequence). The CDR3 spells CATSSMGHDEQFF. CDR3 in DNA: TGTGCCACCAGCAGTATGGGGCACGATGAGCAGTTCTTC. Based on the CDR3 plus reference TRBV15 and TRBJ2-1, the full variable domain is DAMVIQNPRYQVTQFGKPVTLSCSQTLNHNVMYWYQQKSSQAPKLLFHYYDKDFNNEADTPDNFQSRRPNTSFCFLDIRSPGLGDTAMYLCATSSMGHDEQFFGPGTRLTVL.

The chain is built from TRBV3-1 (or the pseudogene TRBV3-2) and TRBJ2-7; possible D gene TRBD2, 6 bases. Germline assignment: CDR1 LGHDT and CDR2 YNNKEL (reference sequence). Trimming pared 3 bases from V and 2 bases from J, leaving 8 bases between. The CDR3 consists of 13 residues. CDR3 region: CASSHLATYEQYF. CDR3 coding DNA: TGTGCCAGCAGCCACCTAGCGACCTACGAGCAGTACTTC.

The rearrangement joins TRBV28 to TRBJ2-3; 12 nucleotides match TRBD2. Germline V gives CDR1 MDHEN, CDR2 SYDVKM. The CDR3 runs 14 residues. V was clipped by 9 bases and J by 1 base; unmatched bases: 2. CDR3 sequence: CASSSGGGTDTQYF. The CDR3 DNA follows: TGTGCCAGTTCTAGCGGGGGGGGCACAGATACGCAGTATTTT.

The CDR3 region is CASFEGAGGNQPQHF. The CDR3 bases are TGTGCCAGCTTTGAGGGGGCCGGGGGCAATCAGCCCCAGCATTTT. The V call is TRBV28, the J call TRBJ1-5; 7 bases are a match to TRBD1. The V gene's germline CDR1 is MDHEN and CDR2 SYDVKM. The CDR3 extends over 15 amino acids. The V segment lost 8 bases and the J segment 2 bases; nucleotides outside the gene matches: 9.

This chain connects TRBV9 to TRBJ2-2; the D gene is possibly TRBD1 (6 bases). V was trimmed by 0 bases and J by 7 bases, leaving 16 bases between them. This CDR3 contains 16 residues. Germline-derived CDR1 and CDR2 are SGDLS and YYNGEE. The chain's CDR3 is CASSVGMAGANGELFF. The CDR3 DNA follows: TGTGCCAGCAGCGTAGGTATGGCAGGGGCAAACGGGGAGCTGTTTTTT.

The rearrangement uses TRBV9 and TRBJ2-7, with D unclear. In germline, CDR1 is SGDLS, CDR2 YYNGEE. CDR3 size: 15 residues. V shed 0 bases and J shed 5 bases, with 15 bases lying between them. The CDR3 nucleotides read TGTGCCAGCAGCGTAGGCGGCCCTCTCTTCGACGAGCAGTACTTC. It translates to CASSVGGPLFDEQYF.

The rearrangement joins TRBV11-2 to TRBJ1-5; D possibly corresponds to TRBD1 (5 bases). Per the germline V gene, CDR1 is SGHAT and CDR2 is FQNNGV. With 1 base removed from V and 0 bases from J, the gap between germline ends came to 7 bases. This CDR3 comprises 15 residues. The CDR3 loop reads CASSLGGSSNQPQHF. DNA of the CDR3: TGTGCCAGCAGCTTAGGGGGCAGTAGCAATCAGCCCCAGCATTTT.

CDR3 amino acids: CASSSRTGQGYGYTF. The CDR3 DNA reads as TGTGCCAGCAGCTCCCGGACAGGGCAGGGCTATGGCTACACCTTC. V usage is TRBV7-2 and J usage is TRBJ1-2; the match to TRBD1 covers 8 bases. CDR1 and CDR2 from the germline V gene are SGHTA and FQGNSA. J was trimmed by 4 bases and V by 4 bases; bases with no gene match: 8. This CDR3 contains 15 residues.

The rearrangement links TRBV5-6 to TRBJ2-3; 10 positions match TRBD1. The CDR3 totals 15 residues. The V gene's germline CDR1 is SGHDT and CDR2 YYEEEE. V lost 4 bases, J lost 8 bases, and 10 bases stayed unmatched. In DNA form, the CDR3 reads TGTGCCAGCAGCCCCGGGACAGGGGTTTTAGGTACGCAGTATTTT. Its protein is CASSPGTGVLGTQYF.